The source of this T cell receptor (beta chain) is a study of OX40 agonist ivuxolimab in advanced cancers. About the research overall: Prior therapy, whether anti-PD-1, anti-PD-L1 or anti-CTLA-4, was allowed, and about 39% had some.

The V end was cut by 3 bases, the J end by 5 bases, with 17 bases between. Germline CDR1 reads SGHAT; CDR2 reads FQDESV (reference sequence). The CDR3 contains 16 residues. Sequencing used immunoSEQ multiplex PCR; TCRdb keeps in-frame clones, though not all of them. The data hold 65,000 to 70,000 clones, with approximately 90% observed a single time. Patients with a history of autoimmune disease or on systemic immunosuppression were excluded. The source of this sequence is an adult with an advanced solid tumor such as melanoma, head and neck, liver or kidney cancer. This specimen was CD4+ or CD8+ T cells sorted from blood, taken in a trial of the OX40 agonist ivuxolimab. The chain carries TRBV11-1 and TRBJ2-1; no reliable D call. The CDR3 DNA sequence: TGTGCCAGCAGCTTTGCAATAGCTGTCCCCAACAATGAGCAGTTCTTC. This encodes CASSFAIAVPNNEQFF. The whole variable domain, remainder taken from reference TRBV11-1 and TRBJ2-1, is EAEVAQSPRYKITEKSQAVAFWCDPISGHATLYWYRQILGQGPELLVQFQDESVVDDSQLPKDRFSAERLKGVDSTLKIQPAELGDSAMYLCASSFAIAVPNNEQFFGPGTRLTVL.